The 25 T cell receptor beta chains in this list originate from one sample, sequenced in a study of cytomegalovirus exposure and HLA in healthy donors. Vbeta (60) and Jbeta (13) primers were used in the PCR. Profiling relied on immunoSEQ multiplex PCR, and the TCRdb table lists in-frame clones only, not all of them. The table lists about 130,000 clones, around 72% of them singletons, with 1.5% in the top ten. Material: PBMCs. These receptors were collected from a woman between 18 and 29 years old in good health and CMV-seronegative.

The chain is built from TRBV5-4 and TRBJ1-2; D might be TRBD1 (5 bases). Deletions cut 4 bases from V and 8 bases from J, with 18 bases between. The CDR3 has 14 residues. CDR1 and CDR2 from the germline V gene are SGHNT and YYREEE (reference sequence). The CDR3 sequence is CASSAAGGIGGYTF. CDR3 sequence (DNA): TGTGCCAGCAGCGCAGCCGGGGGGATTGGGGGCTACACCTTC.

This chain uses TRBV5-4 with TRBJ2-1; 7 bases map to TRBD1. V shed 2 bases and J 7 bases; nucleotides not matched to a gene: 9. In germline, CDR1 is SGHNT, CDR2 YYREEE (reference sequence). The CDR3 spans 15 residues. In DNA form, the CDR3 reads TGTGCCAGCAGCTTACGAACAGGGGAAAAGAATGAGCAGTTCTTC. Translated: CASSLRTGEKNEQFF.

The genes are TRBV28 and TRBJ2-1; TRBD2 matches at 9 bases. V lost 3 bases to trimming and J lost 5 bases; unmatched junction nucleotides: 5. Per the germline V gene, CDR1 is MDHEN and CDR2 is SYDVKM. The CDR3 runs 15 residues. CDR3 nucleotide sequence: TGTGCCAGCAGTTTTCCTAGCGGGACAGACAATGAGCAGTTCTTC. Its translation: CASSFPSGTDNEQFF.

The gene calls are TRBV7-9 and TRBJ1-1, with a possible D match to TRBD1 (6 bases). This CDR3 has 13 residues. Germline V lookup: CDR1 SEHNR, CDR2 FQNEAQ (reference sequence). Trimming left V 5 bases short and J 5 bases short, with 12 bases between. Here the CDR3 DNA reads TGTGCCAGCAGCCCCCCCCAGGGGACTGAAGCTTTCTTT. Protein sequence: CASSPPQGTEAFF.

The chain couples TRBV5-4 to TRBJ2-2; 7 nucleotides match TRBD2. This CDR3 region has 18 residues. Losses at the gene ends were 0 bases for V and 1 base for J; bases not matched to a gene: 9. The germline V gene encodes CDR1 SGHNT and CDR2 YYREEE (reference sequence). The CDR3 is CASSLAELAGLNTGELFF. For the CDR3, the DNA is TGTGCCAGCAGCTTGGCCGAATTAGCGGGCCTGAACACCGGGGAGCTGTTTTTT.

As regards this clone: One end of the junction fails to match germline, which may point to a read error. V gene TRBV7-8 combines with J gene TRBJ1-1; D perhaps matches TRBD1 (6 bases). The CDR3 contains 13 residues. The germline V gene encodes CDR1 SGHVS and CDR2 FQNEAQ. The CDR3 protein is CASGFDRFSEAFF. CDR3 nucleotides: TGTGCCAGCGGCTTTGACAGGTTTTCTGAAGCTTTCTTT.

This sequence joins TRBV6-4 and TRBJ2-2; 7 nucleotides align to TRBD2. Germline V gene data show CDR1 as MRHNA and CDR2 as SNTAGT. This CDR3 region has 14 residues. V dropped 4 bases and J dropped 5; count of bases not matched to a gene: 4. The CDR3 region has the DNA TGTGCCAGCAGTGCGGGAGGTGGGACCGGGGAGCTGTTTTTT. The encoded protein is CASSAGGGTGELFF.

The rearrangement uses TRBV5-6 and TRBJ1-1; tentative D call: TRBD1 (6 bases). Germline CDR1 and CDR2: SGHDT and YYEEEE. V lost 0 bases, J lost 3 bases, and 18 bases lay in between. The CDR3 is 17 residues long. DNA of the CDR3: TGTGCCAGCAGCTTGGGGACAGCGGAGTACCTTCACACTGAAGCTTTCTTT. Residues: CASSLGTAEYLHTEAFF. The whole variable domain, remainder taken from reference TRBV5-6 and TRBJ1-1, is DAGVTQSPTHLIKTRGQQVTLRCSPKSGHDTVSWYQQALGQGPQFIFQYYEEEERQRGNFPDRFSGHQFPNYSSELNVNALLLGDSALYLCASSLGTAEYLHTEAFFGQGTRLTVV.

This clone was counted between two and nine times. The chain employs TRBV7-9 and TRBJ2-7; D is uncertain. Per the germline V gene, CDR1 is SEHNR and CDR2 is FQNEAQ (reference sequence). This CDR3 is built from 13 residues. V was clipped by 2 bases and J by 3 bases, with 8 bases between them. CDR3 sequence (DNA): TGTGCCAGCAGCTTACAGGATAACTACGAGCAGTACTTC. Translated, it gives CASSLQDNYEQYF.

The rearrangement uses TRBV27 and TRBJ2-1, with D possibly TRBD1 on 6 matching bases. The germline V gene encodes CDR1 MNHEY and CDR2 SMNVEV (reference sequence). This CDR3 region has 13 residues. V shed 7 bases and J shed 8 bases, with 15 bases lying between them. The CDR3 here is CASKRGTLDEQFF. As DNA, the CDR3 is TGTGCCAGCAAAAGGGGGACCTTGGATGAGCAGTTCTTC.

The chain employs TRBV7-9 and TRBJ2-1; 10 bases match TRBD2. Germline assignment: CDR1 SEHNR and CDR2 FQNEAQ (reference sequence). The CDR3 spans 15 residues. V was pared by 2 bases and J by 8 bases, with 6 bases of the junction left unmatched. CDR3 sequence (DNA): TGTGCCAGCAGCTTAAGCGGGAGGGCCAACCATGAGCAGTTCTTC. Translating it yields CASSLSGRANHEQFF.

The DNA for the CDR3 is TGTGCCAGCAGTTTCGTGAGCTCCTACGAGCAGTACTTC. Protein: CASSFVSSYEQYF. The chain employs TRBV27 and TRBJ2-7; D is ambiguous. Trimming left V 3 bases short and J 0 bases short, with 6 bases between. Germline CDR1 MNHEY, CDR2 SMNVEV (reference sequence). CDR3 length: 13 residues.

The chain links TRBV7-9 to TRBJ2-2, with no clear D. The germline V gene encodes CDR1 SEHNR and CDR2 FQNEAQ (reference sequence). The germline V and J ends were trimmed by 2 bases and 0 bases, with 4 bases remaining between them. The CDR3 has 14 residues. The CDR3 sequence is CASSLNSNTGELFF. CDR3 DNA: TGTGCCAGCAGCTTAAACTCGAACACCGGGGAGCTGTTTTTT. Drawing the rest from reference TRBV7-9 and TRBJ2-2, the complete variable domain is DTGVSQNPRHKITKRGQNVTFRCDPISEHNRLYWYRQTLGQGPEFLTYFQNEAQLEKSRLLSDRFSAERPKGSFSTLEIQRTEQGDSAMYLCASSLNSNTGELFFGEGSRLTVL.

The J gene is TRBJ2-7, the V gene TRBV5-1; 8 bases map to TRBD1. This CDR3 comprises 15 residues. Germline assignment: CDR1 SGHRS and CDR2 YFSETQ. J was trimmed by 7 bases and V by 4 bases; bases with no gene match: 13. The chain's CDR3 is CASSHRQGLQREQYF. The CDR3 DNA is TGCGCCAGCAGCCACAGACAGGGGCTACAAAGGGAGCAGTACTTC.

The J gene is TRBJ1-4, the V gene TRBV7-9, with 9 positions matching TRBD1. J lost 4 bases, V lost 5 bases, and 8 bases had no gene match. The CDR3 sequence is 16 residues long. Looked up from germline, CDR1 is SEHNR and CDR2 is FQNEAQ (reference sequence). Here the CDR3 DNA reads TGTGCCAGCAGCCCGGGACAGGGATCTATTAATGAAAAACTGTTTTTT. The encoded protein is CASSPGQGSINEKLFF.

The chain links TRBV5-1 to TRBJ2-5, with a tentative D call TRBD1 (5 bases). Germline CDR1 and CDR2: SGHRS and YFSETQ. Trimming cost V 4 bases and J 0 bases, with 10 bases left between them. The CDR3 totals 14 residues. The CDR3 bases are TGCGCCAGCAGCCCGCAGGGTTACCAAGAGACCCAGTACTTC. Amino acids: CASSPQGYQETQYF.

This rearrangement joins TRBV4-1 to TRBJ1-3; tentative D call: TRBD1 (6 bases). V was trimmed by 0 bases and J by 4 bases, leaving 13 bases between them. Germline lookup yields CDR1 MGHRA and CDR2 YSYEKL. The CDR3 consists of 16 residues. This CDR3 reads CASSQDRVTGGNTIYF. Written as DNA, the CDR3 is TGCGCCAGCAGCCAAGATCGGGTGACAGGAGGAAACACCATATATTTT.

DNA for the CDR3: TGTGCCAGCAGCTCCCGTGGGGGGAGCAATCAGCCCCAGCATTTT. Translation gives CASSSRGGSNQPQHF. The rearrangement joins TRBV7-2 to TRBJ1-5; perhaps TRBD1 as D (5 bases). Per the germline V gene, CDR1 is SGHTA and CDR2 is FQGNSA. Trimming stripped 4 bases from V and 1 base from J, with 11 bases between. This CDR3 has 15 residues.

The CDR3 coding sequence is TGTGCCTGGAGTGGGCCCAGTGTGGAGCAGTACTTC. This sequence encodes CAWSGPSVEQYF. The V gene is TRBV30, the J gene TRBJ2-7; D is undetermined. The germline V gene has CDR1 GTSNPN and CDR2 SVGIG (reference sequence). CDR3 length: 12 amino acids. V was shortened by 1 base and J by 7 bases, with 11 bases between the two germline ends.

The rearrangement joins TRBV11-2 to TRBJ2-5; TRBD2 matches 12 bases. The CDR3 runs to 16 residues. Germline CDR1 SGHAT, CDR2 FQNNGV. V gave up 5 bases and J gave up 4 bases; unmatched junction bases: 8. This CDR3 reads CASSTGLAGMGETQYF. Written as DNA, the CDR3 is TGTGCCAGCAGCACTGGACTAGCGGGAATGGGAGAGACCCAGTACTTC.

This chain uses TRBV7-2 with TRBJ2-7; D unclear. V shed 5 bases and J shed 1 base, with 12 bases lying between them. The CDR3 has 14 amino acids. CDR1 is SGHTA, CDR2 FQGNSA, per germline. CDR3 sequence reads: CASSVRVSSYEQYF. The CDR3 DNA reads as TGTGCCAGCAGCGTCCGGGTCTCATCCTACGAGCAGTACTTC. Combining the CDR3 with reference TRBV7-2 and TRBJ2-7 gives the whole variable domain GAGVSQSPSNKVTEKGKDVELRCDPISGHTALYWYRQSLGQGLEFLIYFQGNSAPDKSGLPSDRFSAERTGGSVSTLTIQRTQQEDSAVYLCASSVRVSSYEQYFGPGTRLTVT.

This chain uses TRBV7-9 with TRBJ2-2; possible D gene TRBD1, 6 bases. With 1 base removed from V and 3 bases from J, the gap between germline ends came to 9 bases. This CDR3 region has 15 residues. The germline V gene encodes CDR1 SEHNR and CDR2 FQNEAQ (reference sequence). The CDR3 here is CASSLEQGYTGELFF. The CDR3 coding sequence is TGTGCCAGCAGCTTAGAACAGGGATACACCGGGGAGCTGTTTTTT.

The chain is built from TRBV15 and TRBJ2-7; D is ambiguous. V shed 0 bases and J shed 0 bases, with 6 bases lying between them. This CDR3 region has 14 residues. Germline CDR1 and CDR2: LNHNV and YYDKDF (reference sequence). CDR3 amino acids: CATSRDGSSYEQYF. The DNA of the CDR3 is TGTGCCACCAGCAGAGATGGCAGCTCCTACGAGCAGTACTTC.

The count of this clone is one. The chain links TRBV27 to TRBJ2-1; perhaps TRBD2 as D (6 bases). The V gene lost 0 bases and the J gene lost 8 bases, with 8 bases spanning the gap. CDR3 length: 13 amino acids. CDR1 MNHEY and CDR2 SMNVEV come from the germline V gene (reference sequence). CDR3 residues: CASSLSTSYEQFF. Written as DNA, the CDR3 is TGTGCCAGCAGTTTATCCACTAGCTATGAGCAGTTCTTC.

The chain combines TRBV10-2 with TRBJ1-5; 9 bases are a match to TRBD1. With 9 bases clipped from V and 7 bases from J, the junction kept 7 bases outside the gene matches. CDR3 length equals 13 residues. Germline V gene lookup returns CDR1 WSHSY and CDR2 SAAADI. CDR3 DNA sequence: TGCGCCAGTAGACAGGGGGGCTCACAGCCCCAGCATTTT. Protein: CASRQGGSQPQHF.